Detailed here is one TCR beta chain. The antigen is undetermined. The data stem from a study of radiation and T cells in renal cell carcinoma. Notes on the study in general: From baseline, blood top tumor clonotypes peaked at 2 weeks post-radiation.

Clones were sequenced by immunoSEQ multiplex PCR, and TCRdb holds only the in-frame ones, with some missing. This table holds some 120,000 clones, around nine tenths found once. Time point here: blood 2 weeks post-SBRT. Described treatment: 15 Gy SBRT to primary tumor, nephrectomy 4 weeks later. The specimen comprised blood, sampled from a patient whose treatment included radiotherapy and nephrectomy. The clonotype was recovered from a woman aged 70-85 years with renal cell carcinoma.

This CDR3 is CASSTITGANTEAFF. The CDR3 DNA is TGCGCCAGCAGCACCATTACAGGGGCGAACACTGAAGCTTTCTTT. This chain links TRBV5-1 with TRBJ1-1; 7 bases align to TRBD1. V lost 4 bases and J lost 1; bases outside the gene matches: 7. Germline lookup yields CDR1 SGHRS and CDR2 YFSETQ. This CDR3 comprises 15 residues. The complete variable domain, with remaining parts taken from reference TRBV5-1 and TRBJ1-1, reads KAGVTQTPRYLIKTRGQQVTLSCSPISGHRSVSWYQQTPGQGLQFLFEYFSETQRNKGNFPGRFSGRQFSNSRSEMNVSTLELGDSALYLCASSTITGANTEAFFGQGTRLTVV.